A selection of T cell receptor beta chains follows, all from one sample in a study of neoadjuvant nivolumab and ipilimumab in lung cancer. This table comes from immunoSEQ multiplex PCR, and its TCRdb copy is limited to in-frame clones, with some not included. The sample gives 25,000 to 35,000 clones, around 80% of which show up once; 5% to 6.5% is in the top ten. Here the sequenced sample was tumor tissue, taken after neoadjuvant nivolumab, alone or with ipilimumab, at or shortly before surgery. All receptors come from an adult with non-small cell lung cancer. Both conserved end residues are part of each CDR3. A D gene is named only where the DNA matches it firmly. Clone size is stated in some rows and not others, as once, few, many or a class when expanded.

CDR3aa: CASSTGGSAEAFF
CDR3nt: TGTGCCAGCAGTACAGGGGGCAGTGCTGAAGCTTTCTTT
abundance: once
d_gene: TRBD1
v_gene: TRBV5-6
j_gene: TRBJ1-1

CDR3aa: CASSPRGDITEAFF
CDR3nt: TGTGCCAGCAGCCCCCGGGGCGATATCACTGAAGCTTTCTTT
abundance: .
d_gene: .
v_gene: TRBV6-1
j_gene: TRBJ1-1

CDR3aa: CASSQYSALAYEQYF
CDR3nt: TGCGCCAGCAGCCAATACTCGGCGCTCGCCTACGAGCAGTACTTC
abundance: .
d_gene: .
v_gene: TRBV4-3
j_gene: TRBJ2-7

CDR3aa: CSVDPSPGGKDTQYF
CDR3nt: TGCAGCGTTGACCCCTCACCGGGGGGCAAAGATACGCAGTATTTT
abundance: once
d_gene: .
v_gene: TRBV29-1
j_gene: TRBJ2-3

CDR3aa: CASSEAAGLYSPLHF
CDR3nt: TGTGCCAGCAGTGAAGCGGCGGGCCTTTATTCACCCCTCCACTTT
abundance: .
d_gene: .
v_gene: TRBV6-1
j_gene: TRBJ1-6

CDR3aa: CASSDLYGYTF
CDR3nt: TGTGCCAGCAGTGACCTGTATGGCTACACCTTC
abundance: .
d_gene: .
v_gene: TRBV6-1
j_gene: TRBJ1-2

CDR3aa: CASSWPGPYEQYF
CDR3nt: TGTGCCAGCAGTTGGCCGGGCCCCTACGAGCAGTACTTC
abundance: few
d_gene: .
v_gene: TRBV28
j_gene: TRBJ2-7

CDR3aa: CASSLSSGGAGELFF
CDR3nt: TGTGCCAGCAGCTTGTCTAGCGGGGGGGCCGGGGAGCTGTTTTTT
abundance: few
d_gene: TRBD2
v_gene: TRBV7-9
j_gene: TRBJ2-2

CDR3aa: CASSLEWAGGEQFF
CDR3nt: TGTGCCAGCAGCTTAGAATGGGCAGGGGGCGAGCAGTTCTTC
abundance: .
d_gene: TRBD1
v_gene: TRBV7-2
j_gene: TRBJ2-1

CDR3aa: CASSFIEILDTQYF
CDR3nt: TGTGCCAGCAGCTTTATAGAAATCCTAGATACGCAGTATTTT
abundance: .
d_gene: .
v_gene: TRBV11-2
j_gene: TRBJ2-3

CDR3aa: CASSSRLADRTDTQYF
CDR3nt: TGTGCCAGCAGTTCTCGACTAGCGGACCGCACAGATACGCAGTATTTT
abundance: .
d_gene: TRBD2
v_gene: TRBV6-5
j_gene: TRBJ2-3

CDR3aa: CASSLASGGTYEQYF
CDR3nt: TGTGCCAGCAGCTTGGCTAGCGGGGGTACCTACGAGCAGTACTTC
abundance: .
d_gene: TRBD2
v_gene: TRBV7-2
j_gene: TRBJ2-7

CDR3aa: CASSSGTANTEAFF
CDR3nt: TGCGCCAGCAGCTCGGGGACGGCGAACACTGAAGCTTTCTTT
abundance: .
d_gene: .
v_gene: TRBV5-1
j_gene: TRBJ1-1

CDR3aa: CASSQDFLFGQAKYEQYF
CDR3nt: TGCGCCAGCAGCCAAGATTTCTTGTTTGGACAGGCAAAATACGAGCAGTACTTC
abundance: .
d_gene: TRBD1
v_gene: TRBV4-3
j_gene: TRBJ2-7

CDR3aa: CASSPENRGTDTQYF
CDR3nt: TGTGCCAGCTCACCAGAAAACAGGGGCACAGATACGCAGTATTTT
abundance: .
d_gene: .
v_gene: TRBV18
j_gene: TRBJ2-3

CDR3aa: CASSQESGVRTFF
CDR3nt: TGCGCCAGCAGCCAAGAATCGGGAGTACGAACTTTCTTT
abundance: .
d_gene: .
v_gene: TRBV4-3
j_gene: TRBJ1-1

CDR3aa: CATSREGVGYGYTF
CDR3nt: TGTGCCACCAGCAGAGAAGGGGTGGGATATGGCTACACCTTC
abundance: .
d_gene: .
v_gene: TRBV15
j_gene: TRBJ1-2

CDR3aa: CASSIGSTGIGEAFF
CDR3nt: TGTGCCAGTAGTATAGGGTCGACAGGGATCGGTGAAGCTTTCTTT
abundance: .
d_gene: TRBD1
v_gene: TRBV19
j_gene: TRBJ1-1

CDR3aa: CASSEGSYTDTQYF
CDR3nt: TGTGCCAGCAGTGAGGGCAGCTACACAGATACGCAGTATTTT
abundance: .
d_gene: .
v_gene: TRBV2
j_gene: TRBJ2-3

CDR3aa: CSVAPRDTQYF
CDR3nt: TGCAGCGTTGCCCCGAGAGATACGCAGTATTTT
abundance: .
d_gene: .
v_gene: TRBV29-1
j_gene: TRBJ2-3

CDR3aa: CASSLEVGTEAFF
CDR3nt: TGTGCCAGCAGTTTAGAAGTCGGGACAGAAGCTTTCTTT
abundance: .
d_gene: .
v_gene: TRBV27
j_gene: TRBJ1-1

CDR3aa: CASSSSGGGYYEQYF
CDR3nt: TGTGCCAGCAGTTCCAGCGGGGGGGGCTACTACGAGCAGTACTTC
abundance: .
d_gene: TRBD2
v_gene: TRBV2
j_gene: TRBJ2-7

CDR3aa: CASSLWGGGLDEQFF
CDR3nt: TGTGCCAGCAGCTTATGGGGAGGGGGCCTTGATGAGCAGTTCTTC
abundance: .
d_gene: .
v_gene: TRBV7-3
j_gene: TRBJ2-1

CDR3aa: CSAGSGANVLTF
CDR3nt: TGCAGCGCGGGCTCTGGGGCCAACGTCCTGACTTTC
abundance: .
d_gene: .
v_gene: TRBV29-1
j_gene: TRBJ2-6

CDR3aa: CASSLDFSTDTQYF
CDR3nt: TGTGCCAGCAGCCTGGACTTTAGCACAGATACGCAGTATTTT
abundance: few
d_gene: .
v_gene: TRBV11-2
j_gene: TRBJ2-3

CDR3aa: CASSIWTDRYEQYF
CDR3nt: TGTGCCAGCAGCATATGGACAGACCGCTACGAGCAGTACTTC
abundance: few
d_gene: .
v_gene: TRBV7-2
j_gene: TRBJ2-7

CDR3aa: CASSNRGVTKNIQYF
CDR3nt: TGTGCCAGCAGCAACAGAGGGGTGACCAAAAACATTCAGTACTTC
abundance: .
d_gene: .
v_gene: TRBV11-2
j_gene: TRBJ2-4

CDR3aa: CASSPGLPTDTQYF
CDR3nt: TGTGCCAGCAGTCCAGGACTCCCCACAGATACGCAGTATTTT
abundance: .
d_gene: .
v_gene: TRBV7-9
j_gene: TRBJ2-3

CDR3aa: CASSLGGTTGELFF
CDR3nt: TGCGCCAGCAGCTTAGGGGGAACCACCGGGGAGCTGTTTTTT
abundance: .
d_gene: .
v_gene: TRBV5-1
j_gene: TRBJ2-2

CDR3aa: CASIPPAGLAGWGETQYF
CDR3nt: TGTGCCAGCATCCCTCCTGCGGGACTAGCGGGGTGGGGAGAGACCCAGTACTTC
abundance: .
d_gene: TRBD2
v_gene: TRBV7-8
j_gene: TRBJ2-5

CDR3aa: CANSSNSPGQGSYEQYF
CDR3nt: TGTGCCAACAGCTCGAACTCCCCGGGACAGGGTTCCTACGAGCAGTACTTC
abundance: .
d_gene: TRBD1
v_gene: TRBV11-2
j_gene: TRBJ2-7

CDR3aa: CASSLISGTASYTF
CDR3nt: TGTGCCAGCAGCTTAATCTCGGGGACGGCGAGCTACACCTTC
abundance: .
d_gene: .
v_gene: TRBV7-9
j_gene: TRBJ1-2

CDR3aa: CASSPGQGASEQYF
CDR3nt: TGTGCTAGCAGCCCAGGACAGGGGGCGAGCGAGCAGTACTTC
abundance: .
d_gene: TRBD1
v_gene: TRBV7-7
j_gene: TRBJ2-7

CDR3aa: CASSNNAGATGGEQYF
CDR3nt: TGTGCCAGCAGCAACAACGCGGGCGCCACAGGGGGGGAGCAGTACTTC
abundance: .
d_gene: TRBD1
v_gene: TRBV7-2
j_gene: TRBJ2-7

CDR3aa: CASSYPPGTGDTEAFF
CDR3nt: TGTGCCAGCAGTTACCCCCCCGGGACAGGGGACACTGAAGCTTTCTTT
abundance: .
d_gene: TRBD1
v_gene: TRBV28
j_gene: TRBJ1-1

CDR3aa: CASKDGYTGQPQHF
CDR3nt: TGTGCCAGTAAAGACGGATACACGGGCCAGCCCCAGCATTTT
abundance: .
d_gene: .
v_gene: TRBV19
j_gene: TRBJ1-5

CDR3aa: CASSVVGTGAIDTQYF
CDR3nt: TGTGCCAGCAGCGTAGTTGGGACAGGGGCAATAGATACGCAGTATTTT
abundance: .
d_gene: TRBD1
v_gene: TRBV9
j_gene: TRBJ2-3

CDR3aa: CASSLTSDRELFF
CDR3nt: TGTGCCAGCAGCTTAACTAGTGACCGGGAGCTGTTTTTT
abundance: few
d_gene: .
v_gene: TRBV7-3
j_gene: TRBJ2-2

CDR3aa: CASSLGTSTGELFF
CDR3nt: TGTGCCAGCAGCTTAGGGACGAGCACCGGGGAGCTGTTTTTT
abundance: .
d_gene: .
v_gene: TRBV7-6
j_gene: TRBJ2-2

CDR3aa: CASRGEHGTGFTFEQYF
CDR3nt: TGCGCCAGCAGGGGGGAACACGGGACAGGGTTTACGTTCGAGCAGTACTTC
abundance: .
d_gene: TRBD1
v_gene: TRBV5-1
j_gene: TRBJ2-7

CDR3aa: CASSVLDRPEAFF
CDR3nt: TGTGCCAGCAGCGTCCTGGACAGGCCCGAGGCTTTCTTT
abundance: few
d_gene: TRBD1
v_gene: TRBV7-9
j_gene: TRBJ1-1

CDR3aa: CASSVMPTGANVLTF
CDR3nt: TGTGCCAGCAGCGTCATGCCGACCGGGGCCAACGTCCTGACTTTC
abundance: .
d_gene: .
v_gene: TRBV9
j_gene: TRBJ2-6

CDR3aa: CASSVRLEAFF
CDR3nt: TGTGCCAGCAGTGTACGGCTCGAAGCTTTCTTT
abundance: .
d_gene: .
v_gene: TRBV2
j_gene: TRBJ1-1

CDR3aa: CASSLVPVAFF
CDR3nt: TGTGCCAGCAGCTTAGTTCCCGTAGCTTTCTTT
abundance: .
d_gene: .
v_gene: TRBV7-9
j_gene: TRBJ1-1

CDR3aa: CASSPNMNTEAFF
CDR3nt: TGTGCCAGCAGCCCTAACATGAACACTGAAGCTTTCTTT
abundance: .
d_gene: .
v_gene: TRBV11-3
j_gene: TRBJ1-1

CDR3aa: CASSLDSGQAYEQYF
CDR3nt: TGTGCCAGCAGCTTAGACAGTGGTCAGGCCTACGAGCAGTACTTC
abundance: .
d_gene: .
v_gene: TRBV11-2
j_gene: TRBJ2-7

CDR3aa: CASSFKTGLAGVNEQFF
CDR3nt: TGTGCCAGCAGCTTTAAAACGGGACTAGCGGGGGTAAATGAGCAGTTCTTC
abundance: once
d_gene: TRBD2
v_gene: TRBV7-2
j_gene: TRBJ2-1

CDR3aa: CASSPSGGTEAFF
CDR3nt: TGTGCCAGCAGCCCAAGTGGGGGGACTGAAGCTTTCTTT
abundance: .
d_gene: .
v_gene: TRBV7-2
j_gene: TRBJ1-1

CDR3aa: CASSRALDMETQYF
CDR3nt: TGTGCCTCAAGCAGGGCGTTGGACATGGAGACCCAGTACTTC
abundance: .
d_gene: .
v_gene: TRBV19
j_gene: TRBJ2-5

CDR3aa: CASSLGQGNYGYTF
CDR3nt: TGTGCCAGCAGCCTGGGACAGGGCAACTATGGCTACACCTTC
abundance: once
d_gene: TRBD1
v_gene: TRBV5-6
j_gene: TRBJ1-2

CDR3aa: CASSLLGLAEQYF
CDR3nt: TGTGCCAGCAGCCTCTTAGGACTAGCCGAGCAGTACTTC
abundance: .
d_gene: TRBD2
v_gene: TRBV5-4
j_gene: TRBJ2-7

CDR3aa: CATSRENLLADQDTDTQYF
CDR3nt: TGTGCCACCAGCAGAGAGAATTTACTAGCGGACCAAGACACAGATACGCAGTATTTT
abundance: .
d_gene: TRBD2
v_gene: TRBV15
j_gene: TRBJ2-3

CDR3aa: CASSVYSTDTQYF
CDR3nt: TGTGCCAGCAGCGTTTACTCAACAGATACGCAGTATTTT
abundance: .
d_gene: .
v_gene: TRBV11-3
j_gene: TRBJ2-3

CDR3aa: CASSLLGAGKTQYF
CDR3nt: TGTGCCAGCAGTTTATTAGGGGCAGGAAAGACCCAGTACTTC
abundance: .
d_gene: .
v_gene: TRBV27
j_gene: TRBJ2-5